What follows describes a single TCR beta chain. In this sample, this clonotype turned up many times. Its antigen is currently not known. The input lacks base qualities; no much larger clone sits a single base away. A case-control design nested within a healthcare worker cohort in London, UK, was used, with weekly nasopharyngeal swab PCR tests and blood sampling performed. Between 23 and 31 March 2020, the week of the UK lockdown, healthcare workers were enrolled and then followed up weekly for as long as 16 weeks. The protocol used for the library was 5' RACE. Sequenced on a NextSeq 500. The TCR library protocol attached unique molecular identifiers to individual cDNA molecules to correct for sequencing error and PCR bias. Both TCR alpha and beta chains were sequenced, and tight co-correlation was observed between alpha and beta sequence abundances in each sample. As for the authors' bioinformatics: Decombinator V4 was used to perform V gene, J gene and CDR3 annotation of TCR sequences. Expanded TCRs were defined as changing significantly between any two time points under a Poisson model with p below 0.0001. TCR abundances were normalised to the total number of TCRs sequenced in each sample and reported as counts per million. TRAV1-2 paired with TRAJ12, TRAJ20 or TRAJ33 defined MAIT TCRs, while TRAV10 paired with TRAJ18 defined iNKT TCRs. VDJdb, accessed 1 November 2021, was searched for CMV, EBV and SARS-CoV-2 annotated TCRs, with TCRs annotated for multiple antigens excluded. Through fastp at Q25 and MiXCR, TCRdb rebuilt clones from the public reads, retaining in-frame beta chains. A single entry per CDR3 protein holds the most common genes and DNA from its merged rows. For this entry, the V and J calls and clone size follow TCRdb and not the study's own pipeline. In this sample the table shows tens of thousands of distinct CDR3 sequences, under 15% of which occur a single time. The top ten hold 2.5% to 3.5% of the sample.

The CDR3 covers 17 residues, taking in both the cysteine and the phenylalanine. The read is trimmed to its CDR3 DNA, 51 bases read in frame from base 1. At the junction V is shortened by 7 bases and J by 3 bases; bases outside the gene matches: 9. CDR1 and CDR2 are drawn from the germline V gene (reference sequence): MNHNY, SVGAGI. The data are from a study of early T cells in non-severe SARS-CoV-2 infection (dated by TCRdb to the early 2020s). Turning to the overall study: Bulk RNA from unsorted whole blood was used for TCR sequencing, so alpha and beta chains could not be paired.

Broader findings and caveats from the paper: Matching against VDJdb was skewed toward anti-spike CD8 responses, likely underestimated virus-specific expansions, and missed private and CD4 specificities.

The material sequenced was whole blood, taken at baseline. The TCR originated in an adult who was a healthcare worker with PCR-confirmed SARS-CoV-2 infection or an uninfected control (not recorded which). The V and J segments used are TRBV6-6 and TRBJ2-5, with 15 bases in between that match TRBD2. The bases are TGTGCCAGCAAAAGGACTAGCGGGGGGGCCTCGAAAGAGACCCAGTACTTC. It translates as CASKRTSGGASKETQYF.